Below, one TCR beta chain is given with its context. The sample originates from a study of blood T cell repertoires in COVID-19. Whole-study context: The study drew acute and convalescent COVID-19 samples from the United States, Italy and Spain. T cells, B-cell-depleted T cells, or PBMCs supplied cDNA or gDNA.

Germline assignment: CDR1 LNHDA and CDR2 SQIVND (reference sequence). J was trimmed by 5 bases and V by 5 bases; bases with no gene match: 14. This CDR3 spans 16 amino acids. Authors' processing steps: Counts of nucleated cells, estimated from reference gene primer amplification, were obtained. Produced via immunoSEQ multiplex PCR; TCRdb's table is partial and in-frame only. V, J and clone size are those of that table, while D and trimming were read from the DNA. The sample has under 250,000 clones; roughly 90% are singletons. The specimen was peripheral blood. The J gene is TRBJ2-5, the V gene TRBV19; 7 nucleotides agree with TRBD2. This clonotype originated in a man between 60 and 75 years old with acute or convalescent COVID-19. The CDR3 loop reads CASSYGLAERGETQYF. The CDR3 DNA reads TGTGCCAGTAGTTATGGGCTAGCGGAAAGAGGGGAGACCCAGTACTTC.